This T cell receptor (beta chain) was identified during a study of blood T cell repertoires in COVID-19. Study-level background: There were acute and convalescent COVID-19 samples, and they came from the United States, Italy and Spain. PBMCs, B-cell-depleted T cells, or T cells provided the cDNA or gDNA that made up the material.

The CDR3 extends over 15 amino acids. V was shortened by 8 bases and J by 0 bases, with 14 bases between the two germline ends. Per germline, CDR1 SGHTA and CDR2 FQGTGA. One Seattle source followed patients from active infection through their disease course. The assay was immunoSEQ multiplex PCR, and TCRdb's table has in-frame clones only and misses some. The repertoire holds roughly 190,000 clones, with roughly 80% as singletons. Sequenced material: peripheral blood. The rearrangement joins TRBV7-3 to TRBJ2-1; TRBD2 is a possible D gene (5 bases). The receptor's source is a woman aged 35 to 49 with COVID-19, enrolled during active disease. The CDR3 DNA reads TGTGCCAGCGGGAGCTCCCCCTCCTCCTACAATGAGCAGTTCTTC. Translation gives CASGSSPSSYNEQFF.